Listed here are 31 T cell receptor beta chains from one sample, sequenced in a study of vaccination effects on CD4 cells after COVID-19. The ViraFEST assay expanded antigen-specific CD4+ T cells with viral peptide pools before sequencing. After roughly 9 days in culture, the CD4+ T cells were isolated. Neither prior SARS-CoV-2 infection nor positive nucleocapsid antibodies were present in the vaccine recipients. Some clones are missing from TCRdb's copy, which holds only in-frame ones; the method was immunoSEQ multiplex PCR. Altogether tens of thousands of clones are present, 55% to 75% being singletons, with the ten largest covering roughly 11%. No antigen has been assigned to these receptors. The material sequenced was CD4+ T cells from PBMCs cultured with HCoV-NL63 spike peptides, taken before COVID-19 vaccination. Receptor source: a human donor who received a COVID-19 vaccine.

The chain links TRBV2 to TRBJ1-2; 9 nucleotides agree with TRBD1. There are 13 residues in the CDR3. CDR1 and CDR2 from the germline V gene are SNHLY and FYNNEI. The V segment lost 4 bases and the J segment 3 bases; nucleotides outside the gene matches: 0. CDR3 loop: CASSGQGDYGYTF. The CDR3 DNA reads TGTGCCAGCAGTGGACAGGGGGACTATGGCTACACCTTC.

This chain joins TRBV12-5 and TRBJ2-5, with D perhaps matching TRBD1 (6 bases). The CDR3 runs to 14 residues. V lost 6 bases and J 9 bases, leaving 20 bases between the germline ends. Germline CDR1 reads LGHNT; CDR2 reads FRNRAP. Here the CDR3 DNA reads TGTGCTAGTGGACCGGGGACATCCTTGGGGGCCCAGTACTTC. It yields the protein CASGPGTSLGAQYF.

The V gene is TRBV9, the J gene TRBJ1-3; the D is unclear. This CDR3 has 15 amino acids. V was shortened by 0 bases and J by 5 bases, with 12 bases between the two germline ends. CDR1 SGDLS and CDR2 YYNGEE come from the germline V gene. CDR3 sequence: CASSVGETPRNTIYF. The CDR3 DNA reads TGTGCCAGCAGCGTAGGAGAGACTCCCAGAAACACCATATATTTT.

A few counts support this clone. CDR3 nucleotides: TGTGCCATAGGACTAGCAGGCTCCTACGAGCAGTACTTC. This codes for CAIGLAGSYEQYF. The chain combines TRBV5-4 with TRBJ2-7; TRBD2 aligns across 8 bases. The CDR3 spans 13 residues. Unmatched junction bases numbered 5, after V lost 9 bases and J lost 0 bases. The germline gives CDR1 SGHNT, CDR2 YYREEE (reference sequence).

The chain carries TRBV30 and TRBJ1-5; 7 bases map to TRBD1. Germline CDR1 reads GTSNPN; CDR2 reads SVGIG (reference sequence). V lost 1 base, J lost 3 bases, and 6 bases stayed unmatched. The CDR3 extends over 15 amino acids. CDR3 region: CAWSEGTVLNQPQHF. Written as DNA, the CDR3 is TGTGCCTGGAGTGAGGGGACAGTCCTCAATCAGCCCCAGCATTTT.

This clone was counted between two and nine times. The V call is TRBV4-1, the J call TRBJ1-4, with D perhaps matching TRBD1 (6 bases). Trimming shortened V by 2 bases and J by 8 bases, and 12 bases separated the two germline ends. This CDR3 is 14 amino acids long. Germline CDR1 is MGHRA and CDR2 is YSYEKL. The CDR3 here is CASSQTGTGEKLFF. In DNA form, the CDR3 reads TGCGCCAGCAGCCAAACAGGGACGGGCGAAAAACTGTTTTTT.

This clone was recorded only once. The J gene is TRBJ2-1, the V gene TRBV27; D is unclear. Germline CDR1 is MNHEY and CDR2 is SMNVEV (reference sequence). CDR3 length: 18 amino acids. Trimming removed 3 bases at V and 4 bases at J, with 22 bases between. CDR3 sequence (DNA): TGTGCCAGCAGTTTCGCCGTCAGAGACATTTTTTTATACAATGAGCAGTTCTTC. Translated, it gives CASSFAVRDIFLYNEQFF.

This clone was detected only once. The rearrangement uses TRBV5-1 and TRBJ1-1; 7 nucleotides line up with TRBD1. The germline gives CDR1 SGHRS, CDR2 YFSETQ. J lost 5 bases, V lost 8 bases, and 12 bases had no gene match. This CDR3 comprises 14 residues. The chain's CDR3 is CASNPQGVGTEAFF. The CDR3 DNA is TGCGCCAGTAACCCCCAGGGGGTCGGGACTGAAGCTTTCTTT.

This sequence joins TRBV5-1 and TRBJ2-5; D possibly corresponds to TRBD2 (5 bases). The V end was cut by 2 bases, the J end by 5 bases, with 13 bases between. The germline V gene has CDR1 SGHRS and CDR2 YFSETQ. This CDR3 is 14 amino acids long. CDR3 DNA sequence: TGCGCCAGCAGCTTACACGGGATGCAGGAGACCCAGTACTTC. This codes for CASSLHGMQETQYF.

The chain couples TRBV4-1 to TRBJ2-3, with TRBD2 matching 8 bases. CDR3 length: 17 residues. CDR1 is MGHRA, CDR2 YSYEKL, per germline. V was pared by 1 base and J by 2 bases, with 8 bases of the junction left unmatched. CDR3 amino acids: CASSQGPAGANTDTQYF. CDR3 sequence (DNA): TGCGCCAGCAGCCAAGGTCCAGCGGGGGCCAACACAGATACGCAGTATTTT.

This chain uses TRBV4-1 with TRBJ2-5; 9 positions agree with TRBD1. CDR1 is MGHRA and CDR2 is YSYEKL in the germline V gene. CDR3 size: 16 residues. With 0 bases clipped from V and 6 bases from J, the junction kept 8 bases outside the gene matches. CDR3 coding DNA: TGCGCCAGCAGCCAAGATTTCACAGGGGGCGGACAGACCCAGTACTTC. This sequence encodes CASSQDFTGGGQTQYF.

The chain carries TRBV6-5 and TRBJ2-7; TRBD1 agrees at 8 bases. The CDR3 has 14 amino acids. Germline lookup yields CDR1 MNHEY and CDR2 SVGAGI. V lost 5 bases, J lost 3 bases, and 6 bases stayed unmatched. The CDR3 bases are TGTGCCAGCAGTCCGACAGGGGAAATCTACGAGCAGTACTTC. Translated, it gives CASSPTGEIYEQYF.

V is TRBV2 and J is TRBJ2-7; D ambiguous. Germline V gene sequence: CDR1 SNHLY, CDR2 FYNNEI. With 5 bases removed from V and 3 bases from J, the gap between germline ends came to 8 bases. This CDR3 comprises 12 residues. The CDR3 DNA is TGTGCCAGCAGTCCGCTTAGCTACGAGCAGTACTTC. The encoded protein is CASSPLSYEQYF. Supplemented by reference TRBV2 and TRBJ2-7, the full variable domain reads EPEVTQTPSHQVTQMGQEVILRCVPISNHLYFYWYRQILGQKVEFLVSFYNNEISEKSEIFDDQFSVERPDGSNFTLKIRSTKLEDSAMYFCASSPLSYEQYFGPGTRLTVT.

The chain carries TRBV18 and TRBJ2-1; 12 bases map to TRBD2. Germline V gene lookup returns CDR1 KGHSH and CDR2 LQKENI. CDR3 length equals 15 residues. The junction had 2 bases not matched to a gene; V was cut back by 1 base and J by 7 bases. CDR3 sequence (DNA): TGTGCCAGCTCACCACTGCTAGCGGGGGGGAATGAGCAGTTCTTC. Its translation: CASSPLLAGGNEQFF.

This sequence joins TRBV7-9 and TRBJ1-2; 8 bases agree with TRBD1. With 7 bases clipped from V and 2 bases from J, the junction kept 6 bases outside the gene matches. The CDR3 contains 14 residues. Looked up from germline, CDR1 is SEHNR and CDR2 is FQNEAQ (reference sequence). CDR3 loop: CASTQSGGNYGYTF. The DNA for the CDR3 is TGTGCCAGCACCCAGTCAGGGGGCAACTATGGCTACACCTTC.

V and J are TRBV7-9 and TRBJ2-7; 7 bases match TRBD1. V dropped 5 bases and J dropped 2; count of bases not matched to a gene: 9. This CDR3 is built from 15 residues. Looked up from germline, CDR1 is SEHNR and CDR2 is FQNEAQ (reference sequence). The CDR3 nucleotides are TGTGCCAGCAGCACAAAGGACAGGACGGCCTACGAGCAGTACTTC. It is translated as CASSTKDRTAYEQYF. Full variable domain (missing parts from reference TRBV7-9 and TRBJ2-7): DTGVSQNPRHKITKRGQNVTFRCDPISEHNRLYWYRQTLGQGPEFLTYFQNEAQLEKSRLLSDRFSAERPKGSFSTLEIQRTEQGDSAMYLCASSTKDRTAYEQYFGPGTRLTVT.

The genes are TRBV18 and TRBJ1-2, with D maybe TRBD1 (6 bases). This CDR3 has 13 residues. Trimming cost V 2 bases and J 5 bases, with 9 bases left between them. CDR1 is KGHSH and CDR2 is LQKENI in the germline V gene. The CDR3 loop is CASSPGGPYGYTF. In DNA form, the CDR3 reads TGTGCCAGCTCACCAGGGGGCCCTTATGGCTACACCTTC.

V and J are TRBV20-1 and TRBJ2-5; D is perhaps TRBD1 (5 bases). V shed 3 bases and J shed 2 bases, with 7 bases lying between them. Per the germline V gene, CDR1 is DFQATT and CDR2 is SNEGSKA (reference sequence). The CDR3 totals 12 residues. CDR3 nucleotides: TGCAGTGCTAGTAGACAGCAAGAGACCCAGTACTTC. Its protein is CSASRQQETQYF.

This chain links TRBV4-2 with TRBJ2-2, with 10 bases matching TRBD2. Germline V gives CDR1 LGHNA, CDR2 YNFKEQ. V shed 0 bases, J shed 7 bases, and the junction held 11 bases outside the gene matches. The CDR3 runs to 18 residues. CDR3 sequence: CASSQEPARTSGSGELFF. DNA of the CDR3: TGTGCCAGCAGCCAAGAACCTGCACGGACTAGCGGCAGCGGGGAGCTGTTTTTT.

This clone was counted between two and nine times. The chain employs TRBV6-5 and TRBJ1-2; D not certain. Germline V lookup: CDR1 MNHEY, CDR2 SVGAGI. V was clipped by 8 bases and J by 0 bases, with 10 bases between them. CDR3 length: 13 residues. The CDR3 is CASVRAANYGYTF. The CDR3 DNA reads as TGTGCCAGCGTGAGGGCCGCTAACTATGGCTACACCTTC.

The table lists this clone with a few counts. The chain recombines TRBV3-1 (or the pseudogene TRBV3-2) with TRBJ1-5, with D unresolved. This CDR3 contains 14 residues. In germline, CDR1 is LGHDT, CDR2 YNNKEL (reference sequence). Trimming shortened V by 1 base and J by 7 bases, and 11 bases separated the two germline ends. The CDR3 bases are TGTGCCAGCAGCCAAGGAGCAGGACCACAGCCCCAGCATTTT. It encodes CASSQGAGPQPQHF.

This clone appeared a single time. This chain links TRBV19 with TRBJ2-1; TRBD1 is a possible D gene (5 bases). Germline V lookup: CDR1 LNHDA, CDR2 SQIVND (reference sequence). V was pared by 6 bases and J by 0 bases, with 12 bases between. The CDR3 extends over 15 amino acids. Here the CDR3 reads CASSPVRVSYNEQFF. Here the CDR3 DNA reads TGTGCCAGTAGCCCTGTCAGGGTCTCCTACAATGAGCAGTTCTTC.

This chain links TRBV15 with TRBJ1-2; tentatively, D is TRBD1 (6 bases). Germline V gene sequence: CDR1 LNHNV, CDR2 YYDKDF (reference sequence). Trimming cost V 0 bases and J 6 bases, with 14 bases left between them. The CDR3 covers 15 residues. CDR3 sequence (DNA): TGTGCCACCAGCAGAGATGGGGGCGAAGAGAATGGCTACACCTTC. Translated: CATSRDGGEENGYTF. Filled out from reference TRBV15 and TRBJ1-2, the complete variable domain reads DAMVIQNPRYQVTQFGKPVTLSCSQTLNHNVMYWYQQKSSQAPKLLFHYYDKDFNNEADTPDNFQSRRPNTSFCFLDIRSPGLGDTAMYLCATSRDGGEENGYTFGSGTRLTVV.

V usage is TRBV7-9 and J usage is TRBJ1-1, with D uncertain. In germline, CDR1 is SEHNR, CDR2 FQNEAQ (reference sequence). This CDR3 is built from 15 residues. The V end was cut by 2 bases, the J end by 1 base, with 11 bases between. Here the CDR3 reads CASSLTALGNTEAFF. CDR3 coding DNA: TGTGCCAGCAGCTTAACGGCCCTGGGGAACACTGAAGCTTTCTTT.

This chain joins TRBV19 and TRBJ2-7, with D possibly TRBD1 on 5 matching bases. The ends were cut back, 0 bases at V and 6 bases at J, with 9 bases in the middle. CDR1 is LNHDA and CDR2 is SQIVND in the germline V gene (reference sequence). The CDR3 runs 13 residues. DNA for the CDR3: TGTGCCAGTAGTATAGACAGGGCCTCCGAGCAGTACTTC. This codes for CASSIDRASEQYF.

This chain connects TRBV3-1 (or the pseudogene TRBV3-2) to TRBJ1-1; 8 bases line up with TRBD1. Looked up from germline, CDR1 is LGHDT and CDR2 is YNNKEL (reference sequence). Germline trimming cut 8 bases from V and 7 bases from J; bases unmatched to any gene: 12. The CDR3 runs 14 residues. CDR3 sequence: CASGKLRGLGEAFF. The CDR3 DNA sequence: TGTGCCAGCGGCAAACTCAGGGGGCTGGGTGAAGCTTTCTTT.

This chain links TRBV6-5 with TRBJ1-3; 8 bases align to TRBD1. Looked up from germline, CDR1 is MNHEY and CDR2 is SVGAGI. With V trimmed by 5 bases and J by 9 bases, 9 bases remained unmatched. This CDR3 is 14 amino acids long. As DNA, the CDR3 is TGTGCCAGCAGTAGCCACCGACAGGGGTCCACCATATATTTT. Protein sequence: CASSSHRQGSTIYF.

The CDR3 region is CASSSYGLAGDTAYEQYF. The CDR3 DNA sequence: TGCGCCAGCAGCTCATACGGACTAGCGGGAGATACGGCCTACGAGCAGTACTTC. The chain combines TRBV5-1 with TRBJ2-7; 13 positions agree with TRBD2. Germline CDR1 is SGHRS and CDR2 is YFSETQ. With 3 bases clipped from V and 2 bases from J, the junction kept 11 bases outside the gene matches. The CDR3 is 18 amino acids. Full variable domain (rest looked up from reference TRBV5-1 and TRBJ2-7): KAGVTQTPRYLIKTRGQQVTLSCSPISGHRSVSWYQQTPGQGLQFLFEYFSETQRNKGNFPGRFSGRQFSNSRSEMNVSTLELGDSALYLCASSSYGLAGDTAYEQYFGPGTRLTVT.

This clone has only a few counts. This chain joins TRBV25-1 and TRBJ1-1; 7 nucleotides align to TRBD1. Germline V lookup: CDR1 MGHDK, CDR2 SYGVNS. Trimming took 4 bases from V and 4 from J; bases not matched to a gene: 6. The CDR3 is 14 amino acids. DNA for the CDR3: TGTGCCAGCAGTGTGACAGGGATCGCCACTGAAGCTTTCTTT. Protein product: CASSVTGIATEAFF.

The chain recombines TRBV5-6 with TRBJ2-7; D is possibly TRBD1 (5 bases). Germline assignment: CDR1 SGHDT and CDR2 YYEEEE. Trimming took 4 bases from V and 3 from J, leaving 11 bases between them. This CDR3 is built from 13 residues. As DNA, the CDR3 is TGTGCCAGCAGCCGACAGATGATCTACGAGCAGTACTTC. Translated: CASSRQMIYEQYF. Based on the CDR3 plus reference TRBV5-6 and TRBJ2-7, the full variable domain is DAGVTQSPTHLIKTRGQQVTLRCSPKSGHDTVSWYQQALGQGPQFIFQYYEEEERQRGNFPDRFSGHQFPNYSSELNVNALLLGDSALYLCASSRQMIYEQYFGPGTRLTVT.

The chain carries TRBV5-1 and TRBJ1-1; unclear D gene. The CDR3 spans 14 residues. V shed 3 bases and J shed 3 bases, with 12 bases lying between them. The germline CDR1 and CDR2 sequences are SGHRS and YFSETQ. The CDR3 DNA is TGCGCCAGCAGCTCGCTACCGGGAGACACTGAAGCTTTCTTT. Protein product: CASSSLPGDTEAFF.